This T cell receptor (beta chain) comes out of a study of shared clonotypes between healthy human individuals. Produced via immunoSEQ multiplex PCR; TCRdb's table is partial and in-frame only. Among 1.4 million to 1.5 million clones, approximately 96% were seen once, and the ten largest hold approximately 1.1%. The TCR was taken from a young man in good health. Sequenced input: naive CD4+ T cells sorted from blood. Sample subset: CD45RA+ positively selected.

The CDR3 here is CASSLDRGGEPQHF. CDR3 bases: TGTGCCAGCAGCTTGGACAGGGGAGGCGAGCCCCAGCATTTT. The chain is built from TRBV11-2 and TRBJ1-5, with 9 positions matching TRBD1. The CDR3 extends over 14 amino acids. The germline CDR1 and CDR2 sequences are SGHAT and FQNNGV. The trim removed 3 bases at V and 8 bases at J, leaving 5 bases unmatched. Complete variable domain (other parts from reference TRBV11-2 and TRBJ1-5): EAGVAQSPRYKIIEKRQSVAFWCNPISGHATLYWYQQILGQGPKLLIQFQNNGVVDDSQLPKDRFSAERLKGVDSTLKIQPAKLEDSAVYLCASSLDRGGEPQHFGDGTRLSIL.